The sequence of this T cell receptor (beta chain) was determined in a study of glioma-infiltrating T cells. Study outcomes and limitations: Very few CDR3 sequences were shared between tissue and blood. Non-neoplastic patients had below-expected tissue-blood divergence, while all gliomas exceeded expectation.

The iRepertoire nested amplicon-rescue multiplex PCR amplified TCR alpha and beta CDR3s from RNA. Input was roughly 85-450 ng of tissue mRNA or PBMC total RNA. Using its own MiXCR run on the multiplex PCR reads, TCRdb lists one record per CDR3 protein. The table has 150,000 or so distinct CDR3 sequences, roughly two fifths seen once. There are 15 residues in the CDR3. Germline values: CDR1 SGHTA, CDR2 FQGNSA. Trimming removed 4 bases at V and 1 base at J, with 10 bases between. In this sample, this clonotype turned up a few times. What it binds is unknown. The genes are TRBV7-2 and TRBJ2-2; D is perhaps TRBD1 (5 bases). This clonotype was sampled from a human donor with low-grade glioma or glioblastoma, undergoing nonglioma brain surgery, or in good health (not recorded which). The sample was glioma tissue, nonneoplastic brain tissue, or PBMCs (not recorded which). CDR3 residues: CASSSTARNTGELFF. For the CDR3, the DNA is TGTGCCAGCAGCTCGACAGCTAGGAACACCGGGGAGCTGTTTTTT.